This passage covers 22 T cell receptor beta chains from one sample sequenced in a study of T-cell reconstitution after alpha-beta-depleted transplantation in children. A TCRbeta library incorporating unique molecular identifiers was prepared. TCRdb reanalysed the PCR reads using MiXCR and keeps one entry per CDR3 protein. Of about 600,000 distinct CDR3 sequences in the sample, approximately 22% were seen once. Source: PBMCs, mostly from graft donor cells, taken 360 days after TCRalphabeta/CD19-depleted stem cell transplant. All receptors come from a boy younger than two who had a stem cell transplant for acute myeloid leukemia, so the T cells may come from the graft donor.

The V call is TRBV20-1, the J call TRBJ2-3, with D unclear. The CDR3 sequence is 12 residues long. With 5 bases removed from V and 6 bases from J, the gap between germline ends came to 12 bases. Germline V gene lookup returns CDR1 DFQATT and CDR2 SNEGSKA (reference sequence). CDR3 sequence (DNA): TGCAGTGCTGCCCGCTCATTGGATACGCAGTATTTT. Amino acids: CSAARSLDTQYF.

In this sample, this clonotype turned up a few times. The chain uses TRBV19 and TRBJ1-2; D not resolved. Trimming shortened V by 3 bases and J by 2 bases, and 13 bases separated the two germline ends. CDR1 and CDR2 (germline): LNHDA, SQIVND (reference sequence). This CDR3 spans 15 amino acids. CDR3 nucleotide sequence: TGTGCCAGTAGTATCCCGGGCAGGCAAAACTATGGCTACACCTTC. This sequence encodes CASSIPGRQNYGYTF.

Remarks on this clonotype: A read error may be the cause here, since a much bigger clone is one base away. The chain is built from TRBV11-1 and TRBJ1-1; D uncertain. The CDR3 contains 13 residues. V shed 5 bases and J shed 3 bases, with 10 bases lying between them. Germline CDR1 and CDR2: SGHAT and FQDESV (reference sequence). The CDR3 here is CASSPWADTEAFF. The CDR3 bases are TGTGCCAGCAGCCCTTGGGCGGACACTGAAGCTTTCTTT.

This clonotype was detected many times. The chain employs TRBV5-1 and TRBJ2-3; possible D gene TRBD1, 7 bases. Germline values: CDR1 SGHRS, CDR2 YFSETQ. CDR3 length: 14 residues. Trimming took off 10 bases at V and 4 bases at J, with 19 bases between the two ends. As DNA, the CDR3 is TGCGCCGTCCGTGGAGGGGGCTTGTCAGATACGCAGTATTTT. Protein product: CAVRGGGLSDTQYF.

This chain joins TRBV7-6 and TRBJ2-5; D gene uncertain. The germline CDR1 and CDR2 sequences are SGHVS and FNYEAQ. The CDR3 totals 15 residues. The V end was cut by 1 base, the J end by 1 base, with 10 bases between. CDR3 in amino acids: CASSLEGQAQETQYF. In DNA, the CDR3 is TGTGCCAGCAGCTTAGAAGGGCAGGCCCAAGAGACCCAGTACTTC.

The chain joins TRBV5-5 to TRBJ2-2; D gene unclear. CDR1 and CDR2 (germline): SGHKS, YYEKEE (reference sequence). The length of the CDR3 is 15 residues. V lost 2 bases, J lost 1 base, and 9 bases lay in between. This CDR3 is CASSFLRENTGELFF. The CDR3 coding sequence is TGTGCCAGCAGCTTTTTAAGGGAGAACACCGGGGAGCTGTTTTTT.

This clonotype was seen many times. This CDR3 is CSVEGKSLIQETQYF. Written as DNA, the CDR3 is TGCAGCGTTGAAGGGAAGTCGCTCATTCAAGAGACCCAGTACTTC. J is TRBJ2-5 and V is TRBV29-1; D remains unclear. Germline V gene sequence: CDR1 SQVTM, CDR2 ANQGSEA. With 1 base removed from V and 2 bases from J, the gap between germline ends came to 14 bases. The CDR3 runs to 15 residues.

This clonotype has more than one count but fewer than ten. The chain links TRBV20-1 to TRBJ2-3; TRBD2 is a possible D gene (5 bases). This CDR3 has 15 residues. CDR1 DFQATT and CDR2 SNEGSKA come from the germline V gene (reference sequence). The V end lost 4 bases, the J end lost 2 bases, and 16 bases lay between the germline ends. CDR3 in amino acids: CSANREGWDTDTQYF. For the CDR3, the DNA is TGCAGTGCTAACCGGGAAGGTTGGGACACAGATACGCAGTATTTT.

In this sample, this clonotype turned up a few times. The J gene is TRBJ2-1, the V gene TRBV29-1, with D possibly TRBD1 on 6 matching bases. Germline V gives CDR1 SQVTM, CDR2 ANQGSEA. Trimming took 2 bases from V and 0 from J, leaving 11 bases between them. The CDR3 totals 15 residues. CDR3 DNA: TGCAGCGTTGAATTGGTGGACAGCTCCTACAATGAGCAGTTCTTC. Its protein product is CSVELVDSSYNEQFF.

The table lists this clonotype with many counts. V gene TRBV19 combines with J gene TRBJ2-7, with D maybe TRBD1 (5 bases). Trimming stripped 5 bases from V and 3 bases from J, with 11 bases between. This CDR3 comprises 13 residues. Germline CDR1 is LNHDA and CDR2 is SQIVND (reference sequence). This chain's CDR3 is CASSVTVHYEQYF. DNA of the CDR3: TGTGCCAGTAGTGTGACAGTTCACTACGAGCAGTACTTC.

The rearrangement uses TRBV7-9 and TRBJ2-2, with D hard to call. V lost 4 bases, J lost 7 bases, and 4 bases lay in between. The CDR3 covers 11 residues. Germline V gene lookup returns CDR1 SEHNR and CDR2 FQNEAQ (reference sequence). As DNA, the CDR3 is TGTGCCAGCAGCTCCGACGGGGAGCTGTTTTTT. This sequence encodes CASSSDGELFF.

This clonotype has a count of ten or more. The chain recombines TRBV5-1 with TRBJ2-1; the match to TRBD1 covers 9 bases. Unmatched junction bases numbered 7, after V lost 2 bases and J lost 4 bases. The CDR3 is 16 amino acids. CDR1 is SGHRS, CDR2 YFSETQ, per germline. CDR3 sequence: CASSLPTGGPYNEQFF. The CDR3 nucleotides are TGCGCCAGCAGCTTACCGACAGGGGGTCCGTACAATGAGCAGTTCTTC.

This chain uses TRBV12-3 or TRBV12-4 with TRBJ2-2; a weak D match, TRBD2 (6 bases). V lost 3 bases and J lost 1, with 15 bases in between. The CDR3 has 17 residues. Here the CDR3 reads CASSLGGDGMNTGELFF. Written as DNA, the CDR3 is TGTGCCAGCAGTTTGGGAGGCGACGGAATGAACACCGGGGAGCTGTTTTTT.

There are many counts of this clonotype. The chain couples TRBV29-1 to TRBJ1-1, with TRBD1 as a possible D gene (5 bases). The V end lost 5 bases, the J end lost 7 bases, and 11 bases lay between the germline ends. Germline CDR1 reads SQVTM; CDR2 reads ANQGSEA. CDR3 length equals 11 residues. The CDR3 DNA follows: TGCAGCGTTCCCAGGGAGAATGAAGCTTTCTTT. It encodes CSVPRENEAFF.

A few counts support this clonotype. V usage is TRBV20-1 and J usage is TRBJ1-2; D gene ambiguous. The germline V and J ends were trimmed by 2 bases and 5 bases, with 12 bases remaining between them. The length of the CDR3 is 13 residues. Germline V gene lookup returns CDR1 DFQATT and CDR2 SNEGSKA (reference sequence). The CDR3 protein is CSARNGRKYGYTF. The CDR3 bases are TGCAGTGCTAGAAACGGGCGAAAATATGGCTACACCTTC.

This clonotype came up many times. The V gene is TRBV15, the J gene TRBJ2-7; weak D call: TRBD1 (6 bases). Trimming shortened V by 0 bases and J by 12 bases, and 12 bases separated the two germline ends. CDR1 is LNHNV, CDR2 YYDKDF, per germline (reference sequence). The CDR3 extends over 12 amino acids. The CDR3 bases are TGTGCCACCAGCAGAGATAAAAGGGGGACGTACTTC. Translating it yields CATSRDKRGTYF. Variable domain in full (rest from reference TRBV15 and TRBJ2-7): DAMVIQNPRYQVTQFGKPVTLSCSQTLNHNVMYWYQQKSSQAPKLLFHYYDKDFNNEADTPDNFQSRRPNTSFCFLDIRSPGLGDTAMYLCATSRDKRGTYFGPGTRLTVT.

This clonotype was picked up a small number of times. The V call is TRBV20-1, the J call TRBJ2-7, with TRBD2 as a possible D gene (7 bases). V gave up 3 bases and J gave up 2 bases, with 14 bases separating them. This CDR3 is built from 14 residues. Germline assignment: CDR1 DFQATT and CDR2 SNEGSKA (reference sequence). The CDR3 region has the DNA TGCAGTGCTAGGGGCGGGGGCGCCCCCTACGAGCAGTACGTC. Translating it yields CSARGGGAPYEQYV.

This clonotype was counted between two and nine times. This chain links TRBV7-7 with TRBJ2-3; tentatively, D is TRBD1 (6 bases). This CDR3 comprises 13 residues. Germline CDR1 SSHAT, CDR2 FNYEAQ (reference sequence). The V gene lost 3 bases and the J gene lost 5 bases, with 9 bases spanning the gap. The CDR3 loop reads CASSFFRGDTQYF. The DNA of the CDR3 is TGTGCCAGCAGCTTTTTCAGGGGAGATACGCAGTATTTT.

This clonotype was seen a few times. The chain combines TRBV6-5 with TRBJ2-3; D might be TRBD2 (5 bases). CDR1 is MNHEY, CDR2 SVGAGI, per germline. Trimming pared 2 bases from V and 2 bases from J, leaving 8 bases between. The CDR3 totals 14 residues. CDR3: CASSYPGVTDTQYF. The DNA for the CDR3 is TGTGCCAGCAGTTACCCCGGGGTCACAGATACGCAGTATTTT.

V gene TRBV7-9 combines with J gene TRBJ1-6; D gene unclear. The CDR3 runs 14 residues. With 8 bases removed from V and 5 bases from J, the gap between germline ends came to 13 bases. Germline V gene lookup returns CDR1 SEHNR and CDR2 FQNEAQ (reference sequence). The CDR3 loop is CASAPDVDNSPLHF. The CDR3 bases are TGTGCCAGCGCCCCCGATGTCGATAATTCACCCCTCCACTTT.

The sample holds many counts of this clonotype. The chain carries TRBV7-2 and TRBJ2-7; 9 positions agree with TRBD1. The CDR3 loop spans 17 amino acids. Germline values: CDR1 SGHTA, CDR2 FQGNSA. Unmatched junction bases numbered 9, after V lost 1 base and J lost 2 bases. The CDR3 region is CASSLGTGARAPYEQYV. The DNA for the CDR3 is TGTGCCAGCAGCTTAGGGACAGGGGCTCGAGCTCCCTACGAGCAGTACGTC.

This clonotype was seen only a few times. V gene TRBV9 combines with J gene TRBJ2-7; weak D call: TRBD1 (6 bases). V was clipped by 4 bases and J by 5 bases, with 13 bases between them. The CDR3 is 13 amino acids. In germline, CDR1 is SGDLS, CDR2 YYNGEE. In DNA form, the CDR3 reads TGTGCCAGCAGCCCTGGACAGAGGGACGAGCAGTACTTC. This codes for CASSPGQRDEQYF.